The 18 T cell receptor beta chains given below trace back to one sample, sequenced in a study of shared clonotypes between healthy human individuals. The method was immunoSEQ multiplex PCR; TCRdb's version includes in-frame clones alone and lacks a portion of them. The profile shows about 520,000 clones, roughly 95% of them singletons. The sample comprised naive CD4+ T cells sorted from blood. Subset given: CD45RA+ positively selected. These receptors originate from a woman under 40 in good health.

This clone is a singleton in its sample. The chain employs TRBV5-4 and TRBJ2-7; tentative D call: TRBD2 (6 bases). Trimming left V 3 bases short and J 9 bases short, with 22 bases between. The length of the CDR3 is 15 residues. Germline V lookup: CDR1 SGHNT, CDR2 YYREEE (reference sequence). The CDR3: CASSSPGLADALQYF. CDR3 DNA sequence: TGTGCCAGCAGCTCCCCCGGTTTAGCGGATGCGCTGCAGTACTTC.

In this sample, this clone turned up once. The chain links TRBV19 to TRBJ2-1; D gene unclear. Trimming shortened V by 7 bases and J by 5 bases, and 12 bases separated the two germline ends. CDR1 is LNHDA and CDR2 is SQIVND in the germline V gene (reference sequence). This CDR3 has 13 residues. As DNA, the CDR3 is TGTGCCAGTACCAGACGACGGGACAATGAGCAGTTCTTC. Translation: CASTRRRDNEQFF.

The chain employs TRBV6-5 and TRBJ1-1; the D gene is possibly TRBD1 (5 bases). CDR3 length: 14 residues. The V gene lost 3 bases and the J gene lost 3 bases, with 11 bases spanning the gap. CDR1 MNHEY and CDR2 SVGAGI come from the germline V gene. The CDR3 loop reads CASSYAGGDTEAFF. DNA of the CDR3: TGTGCCAGCAGTTATGCGGGAGGGGACACTGAAGCTTTCTTT.

The chain combines TRBV5-1 with TRBJ2-1; 10 bases map to TRBD1. Germline CDR1 reads SGHRS; CDR2 reads YFSETQ. The CDR3 loop spans 15 amino acids. The J segment lost 5 bases and the V segment lost 4 bases, leaving 6 bases of the junction unmatched. The CDR3 DNA reads TGCGCCAGCAGCGGCGGACAGGGGGTGGACAATGAGCAGTTCTTC. Translating gives CASSGGQGVDNEQFF.

The chain carries TRBV2 and TRBJ2-1, with TRBD2 identical over 9 bases. The germline V gene encodes CDR1 SNHLY and CDR2 FYNNEI. There are 13 residues in the CDR3. The ends lost 9 bases at V and 6 bases at J; junction bases unmatched: 6. The CDR3 nucleotides are TGTGCCAGAACCGGGACTAGCCCCAATGAGCAGTTCTTC. Translating it yields CARTGTSPNEQFF. The entire variable domain, with the rest obtained from reference TRBV2 and TRBJ2-1, is as follows: EPEVTQTPSHQVTQMGQEVILRCVPISNHLYFYWYRQILGQKVEFLVSFYNNEISEKSEIFDDQFSVERPDGSNFTLKIRSTKLEDSAMYFCARTGTSPNEQFFGPGTRLTVL.

The chain joins TRBV27 to TRBJ2-7; a possible D gene is TRBD1 (6 bases). This CDR3 contains 15 residues. From germline, CDR1 is MNHEY and CDR2 SMNVEV (reference sequence). Trimming stripped 2 bases from V and 0 bases from J, with 11 bases between. The CDR3: CASSLVQGSSYEQYF. The CDR3 DNA reads as TGTGCCAGCAGTTTAGTACAGGGCTCCTCCTACGAGCAGTACTTC.

The genes are TRBV10-3 and TRBJ1-2; 9 positions match TRBD1. Per the germline V gene, CDR1 is ENHRY and CDR2 is SYGVKD. J gave up 8 bases and V 4 bases, and 11 bases lay outside the gene matches. CDR3 size: 15 residues. CDR3 bases: TGTGCCATCAGTGTGTCCCAACAGGGGGCGGGAGGCTACACCTTC. Translated, it gives CAISVSQQGAGGYTF.

The CDR3 region is CASSPRGGSGNTIYF. DNA of the CDR3: TGTGCCAGCTCACCAAGAGGGGGTTCTGGAAACACCATATATTTT. The chain couples TRBV18 to TRBJ1-3, with a possible D match to TRBD1 (6 bases). Germline V gene sequence: CDR1 KGHSH, CDR2 LQKENI. CDR3 length: 15 amino acids. Trimming shortened V by 2 bases and J by 1 base, and 9 bases separated the two germline ends.

The rearrangement uses TRBV19 and TRBJ2-1; TRBD2 agrees at 12 bases. Germline assignment: CDR1 LNHDA and CDR2 SQIVND (reference sequence). The CDR3 spans 17 residues. After removal of 9 bases from V and 4 bases from J, the junction contained 13 bases not matched to a gene. CDR3 protein: CASKPTTSGSQYNEQFF. In nucleotides, the CDR3 is TGTGCCAGCAAACCAACGACTAGCGGGAGTCAATACAATGAGCAGTTCTTC.

V gene TRBV27 combines with J gene TRBJ1-2; D may be TRBD1 (5 bases). The CDR3 has 18 residues. Per germline, CDR1 MNHEY and CDR2 SMNVEV (reference sequence). Trimming removed 0 bases from V and 4 bases from J, with 21 bases in between. CDR3 loop: CASSLSPSTDTGAYGYTF. CDR3 nucleotide sequence: TGTGCCAGCAGTTTATCACCCTCGACAGATACGGGAGCCTATGGCTACACCTTC.

J is TRBJ2-7 and V is TRBV10-3, with D perhaps matching TRBD2 (5 bases). V was clipped by 4 bases and J by 2 bases, with 12 bases between them. CDR1 and CDR2 (germline): ENHRY, SYGVKD. The CDR3 extends over 14 amino acids. The CDR3 DNA reads TGTGCCATCAGTGGTATTAGCGACGCCTACGAGCAGTACTTC. Translating gives CAISGISDAYEQYF.

The chain uses TRBV19 and TRBJ2-7; 8 bases map to TRBD1. Germline V CDR1 and CDR2: LNHDA, SQIVND (reference sequence). This CDR3 contains 14 residues. V shed 2 bases and J 4 bases; nucleotides not matched to a gene: 4. CDR3 protein: CASSIQGAAYEQYF. The CDR3 nucleotides are TGTGCCAGTAGTATACAGGGGGCGGCGTACGAGCAGTACTTC.

The gene calls are TRBV27 and TRBJ2-7; 16 nucleotides match TRBD2. The CDR3 totals 20 residues. The V gene end was trimmed by 4 bases and the J gene end by 11 bases; junction bases not matched to a gene: 23. Germline V lookup: CDR1 MNHEY, CDR2 SMNVEV (reference sequence). The CDR3 DNA sequence: TGTGCCAGCAGTTATAGGGGCACGGGACTAGCGGGAGGGCCAGCCACACAGAAGTACTTC. Its protein is CASSYRGTGLAGGPATQKYF.

The gene calls are TRBV4-1 and TRBJ2-1; TRBD2 matches 11 bases. The CDR3 is 18 residues long. Trimming removed 4 bases from V and 5 bases from J; junction bases left unmatched: 13. CDR1 is MGHRA, CDR2 YSYEKL, per germline. The CDR3, as DNA: TGCGCCAGCAGCCTCGGGACTAGCGGCCGTAGATTCGACAATGAGCAGTTCTTC. It yields the protein CASSLGTSGRRFDNEQFF.

The chain combines TRBV18 with TRBJ1-5, with D unclear. Germline V gene lookup returns CDR1 KGHSH and CDR2 LQKENI. This CDR3 is 15 amino acids long. Trimming shortened V by 5 bases and J by 0 bases, and 11 bases separated the two germline ends. Here the CDR3 DNA reads TGTGCCAGCTCAACGGACGGGAATAGCAATCAGCCCCAGCATTTT. This sequence encodes CASSTDGNSNQPQHF. The whole variable domain, filled in from reference TRBV18 and TRBJ1-5, reads NAGVMQNPRHLVRRRGQEARLRCSPMKGHSHVYWYRQLPEEGLKFMVYLQKENIIDESGMPKERFSAEFPKEGPSILRIQQVVRGDSAAYFCASSTDGNSNQPQHFGDGTRLSIL.

The chain couples TRBV28 to TRBJ1-2, with a possible D match to TRBD1 (6 bases). This CDR3 region has 12 residues. The V end was cut by 7 bases, the J end by 6 bases, with 12 bases between. Germline assignment: CDR1 MDHEN and CDR2 SYDVKM. DNA of the CDR3: TGTGCCAGCAACCCGGAGGGGGATGGCTACACCTTC. Amino acids: CASNPEGDGYTF.

The V call is TRBV25-1, the J call TRBJ1-4; the D gene is possibly TRBD1 (6 bases). From germline, CDR1 is MGHDK and CDR2 SYGVNS. The ends were cut back, 4 bases at V and 7 bases at J, with 16 bases in the middle. The CDR3 totals 15 residues. The chain's CDR3 is CASSAIQGLAEKLFF. CDR3 bases: TGTGCCAGCAGTGCAATACAGGGATTAGCTGAAAAACTGTTTTTT.

The rearrangement uses TRBV20-1 and TRBJ2-7, with D possibly TRBD2 on 6 matching bases. Germline CDR1 reads DFQATT; CDR2 reads SNEGSKA (reference sequence). The V gene lost 7 bases and the J gene lost 5 bases, with 12 bases spanning the gap. The CDR3 runs to 11 residues. The CDR3 loop reads CSGDLNDEQYF. The CDR3 region has the DNA TGCAGTGGGGACTTAAACGACGAGCAGTACTTC.